A single sample is the source of the 9 T cell receptor beta chains below, sequenced in a study of immune evolution from preneoplasia to lung adenocarcinoma. Libraries were prepared by immunoSEQ multiplex PCR; TCRdb keeps only in-frame clonotypes and omits some of them. The table records more than 5,000 clones, about 80% of them present only once. The specimen sequenced was FFPE minimally invasive lung adenocarcinoma tissue. The receptors derive from a person aged 60 to 80 with lung adenocarcinoma.

J is TRBJ1-6 and V is TRBV5-4; perhaps TRBD1 as D (5 bases). Germline assignment: CDR1 SGHNT and CDR2 YYREEE (reference sequence). Deletions cut 1 base from V and 9 bases from J, with 14 bases between. This CDR3 comprises 15 residues. The CDR3 coding sequence is TGTGCCAGCAGCTTGAAAGGGGACGGGAGTTCACCCCTCCACTTT. It translates to CASSLKGDGSSPLHF.

This chain connects TRBV30 to TRBJ2-7, with 9 bases identical to TRBD2. The CDR3 has 12 amino acids. Germline V CDR1 and CDR2: GTSNPN, SVGIG (reference sequence). With V trimmed by 8 bases and J by 3 bases, 5 bases remained unmatched. CDR3 region: CAGYSGSYEQYF. CDR3 sequence (DNA): TGTGCCGGTTATAGCGGGAGCTACGAGCAGTACTTC.

The chain carries TRBV28 and TRBJ2-5, with TRBD1 matching 10 bases. The germline V gene has CDR1 MDHEN and CDR2 SYDVKM. V lost 6 bases and J lost 4; bases outside the gene matches: 11. The CDR3 sequence is 16 residues long. CDR3 sequence reads: CASRLTGGAFLETQYF. The CDR3 DNA reads as TGTGCCAGCAGACTGACAGGGGGCGCGTTTTTAGAGACCCAGTACTTC.

This chain links TRBV7-8 with TRBJ1-3, with TRBD1 identical over 8 bases. CDR1 and CDR2 (germline): SGHVS, FQNEAQ. This CDR3 is built from 15 residues. J gave up 0 bases and V 4 bases, and 2 bases lay outside the gene matches. This CDR3 reads CASSWDRISGNTIYF. The DNA for the CDR3 is TGTGCCAGCAGCTGGGACAGGATCTCTGGAAACACCATATATTTT. The whole variable domain, filled in from reference TRBV7-8 and TRBJ1-3, reads GAGVSQSPRYKVAKRGQDVALRCDPISGHVSLFWYQQALGQGPEFLTYFQNEAQLDKSGLPSDRFFAERPEGSVSTLKIQRTQQEDSAVYLCASSWDRISGNTIYFGEGSWLTVV.

This clone was found once. The chain recombines TRBV2 with TRBJ1-1, with D unclear. CDR3 length: 11 amino acids. The V gene lost 10 bases and the J gene lost 0 bases, with 6 bases spanning the gap. CDR1 and CDR2 (germline): SNHLY, FYNNEI. CDR3 sequence: CAKTVNTEAFF. In DNA, the CDR3 is TGTGCCAAGACGGTGAACACTGAAGCTTTCTTT.

A word on this clone: A junction end diverges from the germline sequence, so it may reflect a read error. The chain has TRBV27 and TRBJ2-1, with D hard to call. CDR3 size: 15 residues. Germline V gene lookup returns CDR1 MNHEY and CDR2 SMNVEV (reference sequence). Here the CDR3 DNA reads TGTGCCAGCAGTTTATCCGGCAGCTCCTACAATAAGCAGTTCTTC. Encoded protein: CASSLSGSSYNKQFF.

This clone was found a few times. This rearrangement joins TRBV11-2 to TRBJ2-5; TRBD1 matches at 7 bases. This CDR3 contains 13 residues. Per germline, CDR1 SGHAT and CDR2 FQNNGV. V dropped 5 bases and J dropped 7; count of bases not matched to a gene: 7. Written as DNA, the CDR3 is TGTGCCAGCAGCCAGGGACAGATAGGGACCCAGTACTTC. Translated: CASSQGQIGTQYF.

The chain is built from TRBV29-1 and TRBJ2-7; a weak D match, TRBD1 (6 bases). Germline CDR1 SQVTM, CDR2 ANQGSEA. With 4 bases removed from V and 6 bases from J, the gap between germline ends came to 13 bases. The CDR3 length is 12 residues. CDR3 protein: CSVGQELGEQYF. In nucleotides, the CDR3 is TGCAGCGTTGGACAGGAGTTAGGCGAGCAGTACTTC.

The chain joins TRBV6-4 to TRBJ2-1, with 7 bases aligning to TRBD2. Germline V lookup: CDR1 MRHNA, CDR2 SNTAGT. This CDR3 is 15 amino acids long. V shed 2 bases, J shed 4 bases, and the junction held 5 bases outside the gene matches. Here the CDR3 reads CASSDDGEGYNEQFF. The CDR3 nucleotides are TGTGCCAGCAGTGACGATGGGGAGGGTTACAATGAGCAGTTCTTC.